This entry is about one T cell receptor (beta chain). Germline CDR1 and CDR2: MDHEN and SYDVKM. V was pared by 9 bases and J by 6 bases, with 21 bases between. The CDR3 consists of 14 residues. This record belongs to a study of blood T cell repertoires in COVID-19. Study as a whole: Whether acute or convalescent, the COVID-19 samples came from the United States, Italy and Spain. The cDNA or gDNA used as material had been derived from T cells, B-cell-depleted T cells, or PBMCs.

In the original analysis: Amplified reference gene primers provided the basis for estimating nucleated cell counts. Sequencing was performed with immunoSEQ multiplex PCR; in TCRdb, only in-frame clones are kept and a portion is missing. V and J calls and clone size are those listed in that table; D and trimming were worked out from the DNA. The sample shows about 73,000 clones, roughly 84% of them seen only once. Sequencing was carried out using peripheral blood. The sequence came from an elderly man with active or convalescent COVID-19. The chain recombines TRBV28 with TRBJ2-7; tentative D call: TRBD2 (6 bases). The CDR3 sequence: CASNAGGMALEQYF. Here the CDR3 DNA reads TGTGCCAGTAATGCGGGCGGGATGGCGCTCGAGCAGTACTTC. The whole variable domain, filled in from reference TRBV28 and TRBJ2-7, reads DVKVTQSSRYLVKRTGEKVFLECVQDMDHENMFWYRQDPGLGLRLIYFSYDVKMKEKGDIPEGYSVSREKKERFSLILESASTNQTSMYLCASNAGGMALEQYFGPGTRLTVT.